This T cell receptor beta chain was obtained from a study of blood T cell repertoires in COVID-19. Study information: The samples span acute and convalescent COVID-19 from the United States, Italy and Spain.

The CDR3 has 13 amino acids. Trimming took 8 bases from V and 2 from J; bases not matched to a gene: 4. The V gene's germline CDR1 is SNHLY and CDR2 FYNNEI. In the study's own analysis: How many nucleated cells were present was estimated from reference gene primer amplification. Profiled with immunoSEQ multiplex PCR; TCRdb holds only in-frame clones, not every one. V and J calls and clone size follow that table, whereas D and trimming were derived from the DNA. Here the sample spans 95,000 to 100,000 clones, less than 85% being singletons. V and J are TRBV2 and TRBJ1-2; the match to TRBD1 covers 8 bases. The specimen sequenced was peripheral blood. This clonotype was obtained from a woman in her 70s with active or convalescent COVID-19. The CDR3 nucleotides read TGTGCCAGCCTCCGGGACAGGAACTATGGCTACACCTTC. Its translation: CASLRDRNYGYTF.